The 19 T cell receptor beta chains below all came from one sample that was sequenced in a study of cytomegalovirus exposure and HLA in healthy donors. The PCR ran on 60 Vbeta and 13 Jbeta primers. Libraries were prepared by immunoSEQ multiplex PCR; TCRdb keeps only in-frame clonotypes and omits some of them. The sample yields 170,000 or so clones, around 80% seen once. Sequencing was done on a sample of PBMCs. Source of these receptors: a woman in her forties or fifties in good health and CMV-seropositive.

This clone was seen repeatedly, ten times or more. CDR3 coding DNA: TGTGCCAGCAGTGCCGGGACTGAGAACACTGAAGCTTTCTTT. Residues: CASSAGTENTEAFF. The J gene is TRBJ1-1, the V gene TRBV6-4, with D possibly matching TRBD1 (5 bases). Trimming pared 4 bases from V and 1 base from J, leaving 10 bases between. Germline loops: CDR1 MRHNA, CDR2 SNTAGT. This CDR3 spans 14 amino acids.

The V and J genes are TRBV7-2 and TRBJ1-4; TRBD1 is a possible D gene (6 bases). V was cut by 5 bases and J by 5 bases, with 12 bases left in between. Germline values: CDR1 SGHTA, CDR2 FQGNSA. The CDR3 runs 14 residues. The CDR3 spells CASSLTDRNEKLFF. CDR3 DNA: TGTGCCAGCAGCCTAACCGACAGGAATGAAAAACTGTTTTTT.

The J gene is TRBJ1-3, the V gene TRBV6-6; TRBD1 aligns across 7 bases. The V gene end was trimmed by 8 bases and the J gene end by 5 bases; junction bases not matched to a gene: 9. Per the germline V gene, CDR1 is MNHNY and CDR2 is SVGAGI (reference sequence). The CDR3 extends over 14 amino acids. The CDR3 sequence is CASFTQGPRNTIYF. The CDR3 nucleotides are TGTGCCAGCTTCACACAGGGGCCCCGAAACACCATATATTTT.

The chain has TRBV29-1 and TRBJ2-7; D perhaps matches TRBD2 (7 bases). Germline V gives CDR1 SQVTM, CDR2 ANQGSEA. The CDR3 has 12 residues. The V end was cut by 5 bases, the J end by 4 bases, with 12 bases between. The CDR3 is CSVRGGNYEQYF. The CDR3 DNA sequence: TGCAGCGTTAGGGGGGGAAATTACGAGCAGTACTTC.

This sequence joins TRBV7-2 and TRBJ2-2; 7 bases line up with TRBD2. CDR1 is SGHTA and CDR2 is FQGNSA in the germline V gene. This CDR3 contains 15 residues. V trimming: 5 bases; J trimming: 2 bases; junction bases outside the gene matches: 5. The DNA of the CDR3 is TGTGCCAGCAGCGTTACTAGCGCCAACACCGGGGAGCTGTTTTTT. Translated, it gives CASSVTSANTGELFF.

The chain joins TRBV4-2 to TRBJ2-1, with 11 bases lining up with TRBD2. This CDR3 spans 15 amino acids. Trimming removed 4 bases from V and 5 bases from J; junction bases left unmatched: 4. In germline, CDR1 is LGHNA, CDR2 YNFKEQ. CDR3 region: CASSRTSGRDNEQFF. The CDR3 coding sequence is TGTGCCAGCAGCCGCACTAGCGGGAGAGACAATGAGCAGTTCTTC.

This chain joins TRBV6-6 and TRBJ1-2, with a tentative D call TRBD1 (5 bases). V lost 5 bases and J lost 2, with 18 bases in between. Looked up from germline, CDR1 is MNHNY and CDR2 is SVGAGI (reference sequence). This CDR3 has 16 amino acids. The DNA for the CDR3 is TGTGCCAGCAGTCCCCCTTTTCGGGGGGGGAACTATGGCTACACCTTC. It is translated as CASSPPFRGGNYGYTF.

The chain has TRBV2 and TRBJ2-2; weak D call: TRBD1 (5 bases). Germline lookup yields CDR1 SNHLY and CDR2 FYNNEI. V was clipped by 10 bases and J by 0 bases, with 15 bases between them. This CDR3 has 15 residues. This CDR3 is CAISGHEANTGELFF. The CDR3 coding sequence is TGTGCCATTTCCGGACATGAAGCGAACACCGGGGAGCTGTTTTTT.

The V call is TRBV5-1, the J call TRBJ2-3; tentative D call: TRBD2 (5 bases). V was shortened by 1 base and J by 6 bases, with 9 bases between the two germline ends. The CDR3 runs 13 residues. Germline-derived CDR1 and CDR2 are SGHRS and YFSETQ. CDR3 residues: CASSLTSLDTQYF. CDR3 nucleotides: TGCGCCAGCAGCTTGACTAGTTTGGATACGCAGTATTTT.

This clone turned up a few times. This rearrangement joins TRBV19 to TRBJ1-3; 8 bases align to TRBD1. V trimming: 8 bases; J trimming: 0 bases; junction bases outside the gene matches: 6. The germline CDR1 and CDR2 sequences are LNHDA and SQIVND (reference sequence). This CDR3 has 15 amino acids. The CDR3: CASDRGPNSGNTIYF. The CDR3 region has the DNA TGTGCCAGTGACAGGGGACCCAACTCTGGAAACACCATATATTTT.

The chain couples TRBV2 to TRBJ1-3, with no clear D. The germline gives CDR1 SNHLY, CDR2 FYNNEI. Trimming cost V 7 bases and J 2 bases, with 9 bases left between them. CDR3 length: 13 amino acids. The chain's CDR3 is CASTGLPGNTIYF. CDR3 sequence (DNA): TGTGCCAGCACAGGCCTACCTGGAAACACCATATATTTT.

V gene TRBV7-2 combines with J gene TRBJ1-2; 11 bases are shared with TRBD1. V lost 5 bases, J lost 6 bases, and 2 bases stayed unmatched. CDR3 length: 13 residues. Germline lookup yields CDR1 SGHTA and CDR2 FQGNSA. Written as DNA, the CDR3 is TGTGCCAGCAGCCGGGACAGGGGGGATGGCTACACCTTC. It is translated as CASSRDRGDGYTF. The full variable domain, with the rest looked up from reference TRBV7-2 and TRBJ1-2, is GAGVSQSPSNKVTEKGKDVELRCDPISGHTALYWYRQSLGQGLEFLIYFQGNSAPDKSGLPSDRFSAERTGGSVSTLTIQRTQQEDSAVYLCASSRDRGDGYTFGSGTRLTVV.

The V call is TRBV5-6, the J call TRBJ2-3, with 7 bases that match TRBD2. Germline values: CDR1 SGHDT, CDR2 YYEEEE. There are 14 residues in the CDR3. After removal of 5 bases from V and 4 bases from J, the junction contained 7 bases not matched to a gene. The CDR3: CASRDRLAADTQYF. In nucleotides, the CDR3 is TGTGCCAGCAGAGATCGGCTAGCGGCAGATACGCAGTATTTT.

The CDR3 reads CASGQGINGELFF. The CDR3 nucleotides are TGTGCCTCGGGACAGGGGATCAACGGGGAGCTGTTTTTT. The rearrangement joins TRBV12-5 to TRBJ2-2; 10 positions agree with TRBD1. There are 13 residues in the CDR3. The V gene's germline CDR1 is LGHNT and CDR2 FRNRAP.

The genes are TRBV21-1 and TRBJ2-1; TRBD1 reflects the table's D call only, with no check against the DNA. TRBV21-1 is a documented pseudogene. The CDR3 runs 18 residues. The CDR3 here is CASSKEYGQGRTYNEQFF. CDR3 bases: TGTGCCAGCAGCAAAGAGTACGGACAGGGAAGGACCTACAATGAGCAGTTCTTC.

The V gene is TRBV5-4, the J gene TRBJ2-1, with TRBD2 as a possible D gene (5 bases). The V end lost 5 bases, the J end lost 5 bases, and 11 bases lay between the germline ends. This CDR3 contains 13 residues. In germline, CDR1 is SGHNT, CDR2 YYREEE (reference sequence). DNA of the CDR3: TGTGCCAGCAGACGTGGGAGCAACAATGAGCAGTTCTTC. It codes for CASRRGSNNEQFF.

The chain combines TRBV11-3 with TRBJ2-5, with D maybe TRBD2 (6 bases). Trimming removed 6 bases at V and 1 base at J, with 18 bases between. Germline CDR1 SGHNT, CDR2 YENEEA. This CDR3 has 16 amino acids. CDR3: CASSLGGLSLQETQYF. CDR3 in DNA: TGTGCCAGCAGTTTGGGGGGACTCAGCCTCCAAGAGACCCAGTACTTC.

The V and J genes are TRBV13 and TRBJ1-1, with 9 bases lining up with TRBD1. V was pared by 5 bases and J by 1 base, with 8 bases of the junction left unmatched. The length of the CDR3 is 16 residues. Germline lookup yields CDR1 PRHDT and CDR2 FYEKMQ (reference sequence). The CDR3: CASSPYRGQGNTEAFF. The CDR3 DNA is TGTGCCAGCAGCCCGTACAGGGGGCAAGGGAACACTGAAGCTTTCTTT.

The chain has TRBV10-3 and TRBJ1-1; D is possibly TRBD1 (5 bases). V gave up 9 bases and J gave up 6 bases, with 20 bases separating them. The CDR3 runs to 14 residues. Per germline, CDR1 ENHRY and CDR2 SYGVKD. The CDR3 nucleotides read TGTGCCATATCCCGGGACTCAGATTTTTCTGAAGCTTTCTTT. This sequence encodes CAISRDSDFSEAFF.